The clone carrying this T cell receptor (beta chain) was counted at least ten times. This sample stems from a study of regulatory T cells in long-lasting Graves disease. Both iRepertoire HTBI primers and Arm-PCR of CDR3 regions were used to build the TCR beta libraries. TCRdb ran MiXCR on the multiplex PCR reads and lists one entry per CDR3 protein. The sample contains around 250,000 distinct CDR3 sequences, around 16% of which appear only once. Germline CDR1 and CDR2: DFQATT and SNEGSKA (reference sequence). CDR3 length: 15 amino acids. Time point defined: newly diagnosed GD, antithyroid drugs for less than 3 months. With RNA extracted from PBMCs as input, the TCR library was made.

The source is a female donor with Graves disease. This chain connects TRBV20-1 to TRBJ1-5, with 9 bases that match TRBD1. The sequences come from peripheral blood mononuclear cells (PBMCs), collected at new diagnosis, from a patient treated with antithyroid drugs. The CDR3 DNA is TGCAGCGCAATAAGAGGACAGGGGCTAAAACAGCCCCAGCATTTT. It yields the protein CSAIRGQGLKQPQHF.